The clone carrying this T cell receptor beta chain appeared a few times. Its antigen is currently unknown. The entry originates in a study of post-analysis software for immune sequencing data. Study in general: Included courses were relapsing-remitting and secondary progressive multiple sclerosis; progressive-relapsing multiple sclerosis was also included. Study findings and constraints: There were five or six TRBV segments more frequent in patients than controls, and TRBV5-6, TRBV5-1 and TRBV20-1 were among them.

Carried by the TCR beta cDNA libraries were unique molecular identifiers. Roughly 0.5 million cDNA molecules were obtained from approximately 1 to 10 million T cells. In TCRdb, the PCR reads were re-called with MiXCR into one record per CDR3 protein. The repertoire includes about 540,000 distinct CDR3 sequences, 30% to 40% of them detected once, and approximately 6% sits in the top ten. Germline CDR1 and CDR2: MDHEN and SYDVKM. The CDR3 extends over 13 amino acids. The ends were cut back, 6 bases at V and 5 bases at J, with 12 bases in the middle. The sample taken for sequencing was blood. The chain recombines TRBV28 with TRBJ2-3; tentatively, D is TRBD1 or TRBD2 (6 bases each). The sequence was obtained from a girl aged 2-17 years with multiple sclerosis. CDR3 sequence (DNA): TGTGCCAGCAGCCAAGGGGGGAGAGATACGCAGTATTTT. The encoded protein is CASSQGGRDTQYF.